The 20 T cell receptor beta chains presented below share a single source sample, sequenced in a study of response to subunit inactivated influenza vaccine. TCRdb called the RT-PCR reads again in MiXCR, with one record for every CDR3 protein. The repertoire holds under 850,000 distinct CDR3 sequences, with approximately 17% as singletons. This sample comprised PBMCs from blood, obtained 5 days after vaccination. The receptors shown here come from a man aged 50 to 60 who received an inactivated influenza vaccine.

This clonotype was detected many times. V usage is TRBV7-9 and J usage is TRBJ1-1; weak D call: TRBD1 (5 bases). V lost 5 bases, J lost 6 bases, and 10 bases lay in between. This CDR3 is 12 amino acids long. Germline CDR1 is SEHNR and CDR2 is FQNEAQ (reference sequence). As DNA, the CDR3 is TGTGCCAGCAGCCCAGGGTTTCCTGAAGCTTTCTTT. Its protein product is CASSPGFPEAFF.

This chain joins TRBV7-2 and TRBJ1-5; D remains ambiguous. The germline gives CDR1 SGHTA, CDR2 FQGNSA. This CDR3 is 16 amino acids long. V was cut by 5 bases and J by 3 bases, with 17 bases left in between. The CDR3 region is CASSPGAADVNQPQHF. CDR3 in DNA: TGTGCCAGCAGCCCCGGAGCGGCCGATGTCAATCAGCCCCAGCATTTT.

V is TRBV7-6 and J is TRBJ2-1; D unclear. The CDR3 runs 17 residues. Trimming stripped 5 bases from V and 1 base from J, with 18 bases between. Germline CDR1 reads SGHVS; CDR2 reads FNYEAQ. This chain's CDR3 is CASSKVRSRLSYNEQFF. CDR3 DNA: TGTGCCAGCAGCAAGGTCCGGTCGAGGCTATCCTACAATGAGCAGTTCTTC.

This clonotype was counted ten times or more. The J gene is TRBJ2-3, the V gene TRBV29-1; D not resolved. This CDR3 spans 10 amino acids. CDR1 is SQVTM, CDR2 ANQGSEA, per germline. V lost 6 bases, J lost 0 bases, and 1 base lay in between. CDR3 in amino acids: CSVSTDTQYF. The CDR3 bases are TGCAGCGTGAGCACAGATACGCAGTATTTT.

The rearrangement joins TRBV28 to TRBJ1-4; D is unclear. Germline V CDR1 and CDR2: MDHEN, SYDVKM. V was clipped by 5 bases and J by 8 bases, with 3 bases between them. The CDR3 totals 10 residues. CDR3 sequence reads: CASSKEKLFF. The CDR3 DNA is TGTGCCAGCAGTAAAGAAAAACTGTTTTTT. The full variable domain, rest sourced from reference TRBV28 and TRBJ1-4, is DVKVTQSSRYLVKRTGEKVFLECVQDMDHENMFWYRQDPGLGLRLIYFSYDVKMKEKGDIPEGYSVSREKKERFSLILESASTNQTSMYLCASSKEKLFFGSGTQLSVL.

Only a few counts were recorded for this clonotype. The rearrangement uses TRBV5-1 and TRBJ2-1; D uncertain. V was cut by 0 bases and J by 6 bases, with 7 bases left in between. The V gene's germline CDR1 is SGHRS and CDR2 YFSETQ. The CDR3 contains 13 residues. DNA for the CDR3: TGCGCCAGCAGCTTGGGGAACACCAATGAGCAGTTCTTC. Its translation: CASSLGNTNEQFF.

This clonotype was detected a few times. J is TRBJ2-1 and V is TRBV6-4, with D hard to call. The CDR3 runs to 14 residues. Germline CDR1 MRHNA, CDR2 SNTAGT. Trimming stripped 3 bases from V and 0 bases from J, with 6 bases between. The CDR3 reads CASSEGSSYNEQFF. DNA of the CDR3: TGTGCCAGCAGTGAGGGTAGCTCCTACAATGAGCAGTTCTTC.

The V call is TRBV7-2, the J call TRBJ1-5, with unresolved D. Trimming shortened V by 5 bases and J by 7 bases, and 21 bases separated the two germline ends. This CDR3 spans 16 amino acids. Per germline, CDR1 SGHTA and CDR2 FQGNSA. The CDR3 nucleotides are TGTGCCAGCAGCATAACCGGGCCGCTTGGGCGGCAGCCCCAGCATTTT. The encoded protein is CASSITGPLGRQPQHF.

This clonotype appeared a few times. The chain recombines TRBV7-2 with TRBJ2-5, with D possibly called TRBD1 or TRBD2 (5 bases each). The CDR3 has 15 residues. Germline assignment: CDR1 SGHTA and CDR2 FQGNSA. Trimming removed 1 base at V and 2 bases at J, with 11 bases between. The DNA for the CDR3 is TGTGCCAGCAGCTTAGTCCCGGGACGGCAAGAGACCCAGTACTTC. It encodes CASSLVPGRQETQYF.

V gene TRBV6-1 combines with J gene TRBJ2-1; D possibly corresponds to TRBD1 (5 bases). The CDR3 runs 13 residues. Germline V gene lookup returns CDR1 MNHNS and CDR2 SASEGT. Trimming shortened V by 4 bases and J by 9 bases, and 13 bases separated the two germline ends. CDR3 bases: TGTGCCAGCAGTGGGGGCTTCGCTGGTGAGCAGTTCTTC. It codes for CASSGGFAGEQFF.

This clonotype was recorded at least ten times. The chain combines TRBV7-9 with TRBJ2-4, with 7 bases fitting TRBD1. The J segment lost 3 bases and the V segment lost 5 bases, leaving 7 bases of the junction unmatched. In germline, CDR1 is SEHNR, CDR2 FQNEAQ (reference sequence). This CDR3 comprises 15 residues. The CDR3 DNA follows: TGTGCCAGCAGCGCTATGACAGGGATCAAAAACATTCAGTACTTC. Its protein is CASSAMTGIKNIQYF.

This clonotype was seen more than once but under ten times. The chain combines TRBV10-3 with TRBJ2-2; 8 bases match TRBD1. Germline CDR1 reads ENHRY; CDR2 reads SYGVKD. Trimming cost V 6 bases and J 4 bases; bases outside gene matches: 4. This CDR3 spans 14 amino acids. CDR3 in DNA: TGTGCCATCAGAAAGGACAGGGTCACCGGGGAGCTGTTTTTT. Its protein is CAIRKDRVTGELFF.

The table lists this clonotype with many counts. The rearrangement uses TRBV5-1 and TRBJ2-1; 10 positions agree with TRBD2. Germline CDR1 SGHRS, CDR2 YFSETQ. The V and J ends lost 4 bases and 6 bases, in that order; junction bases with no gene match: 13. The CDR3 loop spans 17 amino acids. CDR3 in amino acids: CASSPTLMSGGGNEQFF. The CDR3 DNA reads TGCGCCAGCAGCCCCACCTTAATGAGCGGGGGGGGCAATGAGCAGTTCTTC.

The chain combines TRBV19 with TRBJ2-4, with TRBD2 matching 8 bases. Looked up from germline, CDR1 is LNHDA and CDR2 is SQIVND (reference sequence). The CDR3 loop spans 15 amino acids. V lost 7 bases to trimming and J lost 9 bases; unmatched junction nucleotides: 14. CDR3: CASNPLPGGLGIQYF. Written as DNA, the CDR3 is TGTGCCAGTAACCCTCTCCCGGGGGGGCTTGGCATTCAGTACTTC.

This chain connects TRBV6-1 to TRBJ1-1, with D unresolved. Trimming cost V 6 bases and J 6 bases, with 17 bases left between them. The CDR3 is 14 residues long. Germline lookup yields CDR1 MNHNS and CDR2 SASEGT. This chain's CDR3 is CASRTGDSAAEAFF. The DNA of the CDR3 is TGTGCCAGCAGGACCGGTGATTCGGCGGCTGAAGCTTTCTTT.

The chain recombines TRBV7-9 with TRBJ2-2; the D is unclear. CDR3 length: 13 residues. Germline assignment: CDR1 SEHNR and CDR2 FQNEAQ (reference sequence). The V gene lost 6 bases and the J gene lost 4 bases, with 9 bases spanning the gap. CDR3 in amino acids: CASRMTRTGELFF. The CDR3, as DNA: TGTGCCAGCAGGATGACACGCACCGGGGAGCTGTTTTTT.

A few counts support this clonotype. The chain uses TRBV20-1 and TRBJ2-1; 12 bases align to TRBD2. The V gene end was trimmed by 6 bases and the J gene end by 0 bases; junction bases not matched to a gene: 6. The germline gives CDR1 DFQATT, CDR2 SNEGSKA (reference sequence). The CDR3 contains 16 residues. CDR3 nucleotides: TGCAGTGCGCAGGGACTAGCGGGTAACTCCTACAATGAGCAGTTCTTC. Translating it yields CSAQGLAGNSYNEQFF.

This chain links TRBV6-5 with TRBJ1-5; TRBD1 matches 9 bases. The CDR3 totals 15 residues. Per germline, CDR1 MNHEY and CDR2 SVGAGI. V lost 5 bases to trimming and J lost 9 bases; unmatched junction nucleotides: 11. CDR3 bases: TGTGCCAGCAGTACTGGGACAGGGTCCCAATGGCCCCAGCATTTT. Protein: CASSTGTGSQWPQHF.

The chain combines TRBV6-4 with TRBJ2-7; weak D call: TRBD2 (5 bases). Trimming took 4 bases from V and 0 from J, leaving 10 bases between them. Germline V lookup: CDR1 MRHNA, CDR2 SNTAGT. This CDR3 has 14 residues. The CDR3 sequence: CASSVRGNSYEQYF. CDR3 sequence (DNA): TGTGCCAGCAGTGTGAGAGGGAACTCCTACGAGCAGTACTTC.

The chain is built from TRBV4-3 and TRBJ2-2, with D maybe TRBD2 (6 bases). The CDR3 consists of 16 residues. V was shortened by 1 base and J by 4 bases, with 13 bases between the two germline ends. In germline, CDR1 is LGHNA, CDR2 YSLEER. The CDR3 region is CASSQAREHSTGELFF. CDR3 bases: TGCGCCAGCAGCCAAGCACGGGAGCACAGCACCGGGGAGCTGTTTTTT.